The 18 T cell receptor beta chains listed next were all sequenced from one sample in a study of cytomegalovirus exposure and HLA in healthy donors. The PCR was carried out with 60 Vbeta primers and 13 Jbeta primers. The assay was immunoSEQ multiplex PCR, and TCRdb's table has in-frame clones only and misses some. The data hold over 100,000 clones, with approximately 80% observed a single time. The specimen was PBMCs. These receptors were collected from a female donor in good health and CMV-seronegative.

The chain uses TRBV19 and TRBJ1-5, with 8 bases identical to TRBD1. The J segment lost 3 bases and the V segment lost 3 bases, leaving 10 bases of the junction unmatched. CDR3 length equals 17 residues. Germline loops: CDR1 LNHDA, CDR2 SQIVND (reference sequence). CDR3 amino acids: CASSMGLGQDFNQPQHF. The CDR3 DNA sequence: TGTGCCAGTAGTATGGGTTTGGGACAGGATTTCAATCAGCCCCAGCATTTT.

The chain combines TRBV7-2 with TRBJ2-1, with 10 bases fitting TRBD2. V lost 6 bases, J lost 6 bases, and 8 bases stayed unmatched. CDR1 and CDR2 from the germline V gene are SGHTA and FQGNSA. The CDR3 covers 15 residues. This chain's CDR3 is CASSRLAGVINEQFF. The CDR3 nucleotides are TGTGCCAGCAGTCGCCTAGCGGGGGTTATCAATGAGCAGTTCTTC.

The chain uses TRBV2 and TRBJ2-2; D uncertain. The germline V and J ends were trimmed by 2 bases and 5 bases, with 6 bases remaining between them. CDR1 SNHLY and CDR2 FYNNEI come from the germline V gene. The CDR3 runs to 13 residues. CDR3 coding DNA: TGTGCCAGCAGTGAAACTCCAACCGGGGAGCTGTTTTTT. It yields the protein CASSETPTGELFF. Full variable domain (outside the CDR3, taken from reference TRBV2 and TRBJ2-2): EPEVTQTPSHQVTQMGQEVILRCVPISNHLYFYWYRQILGQKVEFLVSFYNNEISEKSEIFDDQFSVERPDGSNFTLKIRSTKLEDSAMYFCASSETPTGELFFGEGSRLTVL.

Concerning this clone: A junction boundary mismatches the germline segment, possibly from a read error. The V and J genes are TRBV5-1 and TRBJ1-5; 12 bases are shared with TRBD1. The germline CDR1 and CDR2 sequences are SGHRS and YFSETQ. The CDR3 is 15 amino acids. CDR3 nucleotide sequence: TGCGCCAGCAGGACCGGGACAGGGGGCAACCAGCCCCAGCATTTT. It specifies CASRTGTGGNQPQHF.

V gene TRBV5-1 combines with J gene TRBJ2-3, with D perhaps TRBD1 (5 bases). Between the trimmed V and J ends, which lost 0 bases and 1 base, there was a span of 9 bases. The CDR3 covers 15 residues. Germline CDR1 is SGHRS and CDR2 is YFSETQ. The CDR3 sequence is CASSLEGARTDTQYF. The CDR3 bases are TGCGCCAGCAGCTTGGAAGGGGCTCGCACAGATACGCAGTATTTT.

The rearrangement uses TRBV6-1 and TRBJ1-5; 10 positions match TRBD1. The CDR3 is 14 amino acids. Germline CDR1 is MNHNS and CDR2 is SASEGT. V was clipped by 6 bases and J by 5 bases; unmatched bases: 4. The CDR3 loop is CASRKDRGHQPQHF. The CDR3 DNA reads as TGTGCCAGCAGGAAAGACAGGGGGCATCAGCCCCAGCATTTT.

This chain connects TRBV15 to TRBJ2-2; 8 nucleotides line up with TRBD2. Germline assignment: CDR1 LNHNV and CDR2 YYDKDF (reference sequence). Germline trimming cut 4 bases from V and 1 base from J; bases unmatched to any gene: 5. The CDR3 has 16 amino acids. CDR3 amino acids: CATSTPGLGNTGELFF. The CDR3, as DNA: TGTGCCACCAGCACACCGGGACTAGGGAACACCGGGGAGCTGTTTTTT. The full variable domain, with the rest looked up from reference TRBV15 and TRBJ2-2, is DAMVIQNPRYQVTQFGKPVTLSCSQTLNHNVMYWYQQKSSQAPKLLFHYYDKDFNNEADTPDNFQSRRPNTSFCFLDIRSPGLGDTAMYLCATSTPGLGNTGELFFGEGSRLTVL.

This chain joins TRBV7-9 and TRBJ1-1; D might be TRBD1 (6 bases). V was clipped by 6 bases and J by 4 bases, with 18 bases between them. Germline-derived CDR1 and CDR2 are SEHNR and FQNEAQ (reference sequence). The CDR3 length is 15 residues. The CDR3 DNA sequence: TGTGCCAGCAGTTCAATCAGGGGTTTACGCACTGAAGCTTTCTTT. The encoded protein is CASSSIRGLRTEAFF.

This clone was seen just once. The V and J genes are TRBV18 and TRBJ2-6; TRBD2 matches 8 bases. V was pared by 2 bases and J by 3 bases, with 6 bases of the junction left unmatched. Per germline, CDR1 KGHSH and CDR2 LQKENI. The CDR3 sequence is 17 residues long. CDR3 protein: CASSPELAGFGANVLTF. As DNA, the CDR3 is TGTGCCAGCTCACCAGAGCTAGCGGGTTTTGGGGCCAACGTCCTGACTTTC.

The genes are TRBV6-1 and TRBJ2-5; TRBD1 matches 8 bases. V lost 4 bases, J lost 5 bases, and 6 bases stayed unmatched. The CDR3 runs to 14 residues. Germline CDR1 and CDR2: MNHNS and SASEGT. The CDR3 spells CASSVRRQGETQYF. The CDR3 bases are TGTGCCAGCAGTGTCCGGAGACAGGGGGAGACCCAGTACTTC.

Remarks on this clone: This specimen includes other DNA sequences encoding the same CDR3. The chain combines TRBV7-2 with TRBJ1-2, with 9 bases that match TRBD1. CDR1 SGHTA and CDR2 FQGNSA come from the germline V gene. After removal of 5 bases from V and 4 bases from J, the junction contained 2 bases not matched to a gene. This CDR3 spans 13 amino acids. The DNA for the CDR3 is TGTGCCAGCAGCCAGACAGGGGGCTATGGCTACACCTTC. It specifies CASSQTGGYGYTF.

The table lists this clone with a count of one. The gene calls are TRBV30 and TRBJ1-2; D unclear. The CDR3 loop spans 12 amino acids. From germline, CDR1 is GTSNPN and CDR2 SVGIG (reference sequence). V lost 8 bases, J lost 8 bases, and 18 bases lay in between. The CDR3 DNA follows: TGTGCCGGAAACTCAGGCGTTAAGGGCTACACCTTC. This translates into CAGNSGVKGYTF.

The V call is TRBV11-1, the J call TRBJ2-1; D might be TRBD2 (5 bases). Deletions cut 3 bases from V and 6 bases from J, with 9 bases between. The CDR3 consists of 13 residues. Germline lookup yields CDR1 SGHAT and CDR2 FQDESV (reference sequence). The CDR3 spells CASSFLEGNEQFF. The CDR3 coding sequence is TGTGCCAGCAGCTTCCTCGAGGGCAATGAGCAGTTCTTC.

The chain is built from TRBV11-2 and TRBJ2-3; the D is unclear. The CDR3 loop spans 16 amino acids. V lost 5 bases, J lost 0 bases, and 15 bases lay in between. The V gene's germline CDR1 is SGHAT and CDR2 FQNNGV. This chain's CDR3 is CASSRDDSSSTDTQYF. CDR3 DNA: TGTGCCAGCAGCAGAGACGACTCCTCTAGCACAGATACGCAGTATTTT.

This chain connects TRBV6-5 to TRBJ2-1, with TRBD1 matching 8 bases. V was pared by 2 bases and J by 0 bases, with 3 bases of the junction left unmatched. CDR3 length: 16 residues. CDR1 is MNHEY, CDR2 SVGAGI, per germline. Here the CDR3 DNA reads TGTGCCAGCAGTTACGGGGACAGGAGCTCCTACAATGAGCAGTTCTTC. Its translation: CASSYGDRSSYNEQFF.

The chain combines TRBV5-6 with TRBJ2-1; D is perhaps TRBD1 (6 bases). The CDR3 length is 13 residues. Germline V gene sequence: CDR1 SGHDT, CDR2 YYEEEE. V gave up 4 bases and J gave up 13 bases, with 18 bases separating them. The CDR3 region has the DNA TGTGCCAGCAGCCAAGGGGGTCAGGGCCCCCAGTTCTTC. Protein product: CASSQGGQGPQFF. The full variable domain, rest sourced from reference TRBV5-6 and TRBJ2-1, is DAGVTQSPTHLIKTRGQQVTLRCSPKSGHDTVSWYQQALGQGPQFIFQYYEEEERQRGNFPDRFSGHQFPNYSSELNVNALLLGDSALYLCASSQGGQGPQFFGPGTRLTVL.

V is TRBV6-7 and J is TRBJ2-3, with 9 bases aligning to TRBD2. TRBV6-7 is designated an ORF whose function remains uncertain. Trimming at V came to 2 bases and at J to 1 base, leaving 10 bases not matched to a gene. The CDR3 consists of 18 residues. DNA for the CDR3: TGTGCCAGCAGTTACACAGCGGGGGGATGTCCTGGCACAGATACGCAGTATTTT. This encodes CASSYTAGGCPGTDTQYF.

The chain links TRBV19 to TRBJ2-7; D may be TRBD2 (6 bases). The germline V gene has CDR1 LNHDA and CDR2 SQIVND (reference sequence). There are 14 residues in the CDR3. Deletions cut 3 bases from V and 3 bases from J, with 12 bases between. The CDR3 loop is CASSMGLEGYEQYF. The CDR3 DNA follows: TGTGCCAGTAGTATGGGTTTGGAGGGCTACGAGCAGTACTTC.